This T cell receptor (beta chain) was found in a study of blood T cell repertoires in COVID-19. Overall study context: The United States, Italy and Spain supplied acute and convalescent COVID-19 samples. Sources were T cells, B-cell-depleted T cells, or PBMCs; the material itself was cDNA or gDNA.

Method: immunoSEQ multiplex PCR; TCRdb's copy keeps in-frame clones and lacks some. The table records roughly 220,000 clones, around four fifths of them present only once. CDR1 and CDR2 from the germline V gene are MNHEY and SMNVEV (reference sequence). This CDR3 contains 16 residues. The V end was cut by 5 bases, the J end by 4 bases, with 18 bases between. Sequencing input: peripheral blood. The V call is TRBV27, the J call TRBJ1-3, with D perhaps matching TRBD1 (6 bases). This receptor was taken from a man aged 30 to 39 with active or convalescent COVID-19. CDR3: CASSNPLVGAGNTIYF. The CDR3 region has the DNA TGTGCCAGCAGTAACCCCCTGGTGGGGGCCGGAAACACCATATATTTT.